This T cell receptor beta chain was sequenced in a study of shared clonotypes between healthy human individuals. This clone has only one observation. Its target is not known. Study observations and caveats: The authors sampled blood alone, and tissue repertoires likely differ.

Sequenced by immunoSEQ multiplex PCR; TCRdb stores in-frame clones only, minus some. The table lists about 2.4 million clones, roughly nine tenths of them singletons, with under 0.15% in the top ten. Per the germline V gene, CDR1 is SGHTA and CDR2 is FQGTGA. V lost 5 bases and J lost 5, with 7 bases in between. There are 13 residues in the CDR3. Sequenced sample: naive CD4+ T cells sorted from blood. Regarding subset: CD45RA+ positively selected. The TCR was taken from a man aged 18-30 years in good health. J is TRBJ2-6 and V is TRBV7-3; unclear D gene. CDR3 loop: CASSDSRANVLTF. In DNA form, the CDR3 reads TGTGCCAGCAGCGACTCCCGGGCCAACGTCCTGACTTTC.